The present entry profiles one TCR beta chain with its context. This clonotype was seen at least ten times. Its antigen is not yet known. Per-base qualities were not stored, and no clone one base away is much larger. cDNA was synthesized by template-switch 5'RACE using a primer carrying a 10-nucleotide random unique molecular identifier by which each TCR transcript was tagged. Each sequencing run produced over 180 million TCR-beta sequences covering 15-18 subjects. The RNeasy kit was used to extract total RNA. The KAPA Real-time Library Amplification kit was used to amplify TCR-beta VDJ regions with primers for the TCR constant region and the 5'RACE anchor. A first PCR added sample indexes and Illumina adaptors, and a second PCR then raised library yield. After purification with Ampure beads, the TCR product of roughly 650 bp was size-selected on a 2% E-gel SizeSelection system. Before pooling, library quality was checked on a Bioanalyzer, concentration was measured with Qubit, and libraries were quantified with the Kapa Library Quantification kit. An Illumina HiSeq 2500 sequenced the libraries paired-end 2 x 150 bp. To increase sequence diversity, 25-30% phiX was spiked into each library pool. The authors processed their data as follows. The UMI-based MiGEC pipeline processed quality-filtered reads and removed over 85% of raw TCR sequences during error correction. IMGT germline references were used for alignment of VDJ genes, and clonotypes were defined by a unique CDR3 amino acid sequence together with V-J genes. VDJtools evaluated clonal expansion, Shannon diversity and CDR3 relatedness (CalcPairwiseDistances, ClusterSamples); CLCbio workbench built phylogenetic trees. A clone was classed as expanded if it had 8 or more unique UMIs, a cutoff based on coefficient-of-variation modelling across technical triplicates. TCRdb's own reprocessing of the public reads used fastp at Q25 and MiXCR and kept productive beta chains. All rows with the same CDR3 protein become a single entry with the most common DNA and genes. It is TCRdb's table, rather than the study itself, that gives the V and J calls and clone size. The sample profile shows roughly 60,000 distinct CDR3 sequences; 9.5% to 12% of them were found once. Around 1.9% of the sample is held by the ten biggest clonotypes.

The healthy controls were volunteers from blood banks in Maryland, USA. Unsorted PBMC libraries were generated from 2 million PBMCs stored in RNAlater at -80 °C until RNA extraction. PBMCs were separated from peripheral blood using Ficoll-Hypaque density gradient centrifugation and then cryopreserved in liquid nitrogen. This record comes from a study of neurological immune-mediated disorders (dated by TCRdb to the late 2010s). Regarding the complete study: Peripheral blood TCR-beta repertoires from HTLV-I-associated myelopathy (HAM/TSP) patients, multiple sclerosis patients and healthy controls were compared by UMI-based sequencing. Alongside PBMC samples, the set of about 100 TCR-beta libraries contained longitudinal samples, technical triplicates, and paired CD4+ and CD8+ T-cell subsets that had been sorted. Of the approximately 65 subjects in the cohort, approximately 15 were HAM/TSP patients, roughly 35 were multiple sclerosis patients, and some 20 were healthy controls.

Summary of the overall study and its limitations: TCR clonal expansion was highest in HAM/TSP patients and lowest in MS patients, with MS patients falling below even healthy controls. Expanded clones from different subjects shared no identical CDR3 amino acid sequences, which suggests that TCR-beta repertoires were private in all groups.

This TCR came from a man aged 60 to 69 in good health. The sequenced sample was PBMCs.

The CDR3 amino acid sequence is: CASSSSLHTAETQYF. At the DNA level, the sequence is TGTGCCAGCAGTTCCTCCTTACACACCGCGGAGACCCAGTACTTC. In this chain, TRBV27 is recombined with TRBJ2-5; the D gene assignment is ambiguous. The CDR3 holds 15 amino acids from the cysteine to the phenylalanine. Only the CDR3 DNA stays, 45 bases, in frame from base 1. The trim is 4 bases for V and 5 bases for J, with a gap of 17 bases between the germline ends. CDR1 MNHEY and CDR2 SMNVEV were looked up in the germline V gene (reference sequence).